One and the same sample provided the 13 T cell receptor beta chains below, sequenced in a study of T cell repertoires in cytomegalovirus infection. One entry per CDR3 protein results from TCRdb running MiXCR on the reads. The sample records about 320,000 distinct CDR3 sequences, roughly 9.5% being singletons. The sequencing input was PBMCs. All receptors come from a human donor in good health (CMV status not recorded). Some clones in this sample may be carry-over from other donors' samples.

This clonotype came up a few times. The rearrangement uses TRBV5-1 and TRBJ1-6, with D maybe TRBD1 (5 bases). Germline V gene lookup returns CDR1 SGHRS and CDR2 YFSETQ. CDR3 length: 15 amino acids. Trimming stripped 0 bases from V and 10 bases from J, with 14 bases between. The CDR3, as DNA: TGCGCCAGCAGCTTGGGGCCAGGGTGGGACTCACCCCTCCACTTT. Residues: CASSLGPGWDSPLHF. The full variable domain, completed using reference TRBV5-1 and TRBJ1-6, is KAGVTQTPRYLIKTRGQQVTLSCSPISGHRSVSWYQQTPGQGLQFLFEYFSETQRNKGNFPGRFSGRQFSNSRSEMNVSTLELGDSALYLCASSLGPGWDSPLHFGNGTRLTVT.

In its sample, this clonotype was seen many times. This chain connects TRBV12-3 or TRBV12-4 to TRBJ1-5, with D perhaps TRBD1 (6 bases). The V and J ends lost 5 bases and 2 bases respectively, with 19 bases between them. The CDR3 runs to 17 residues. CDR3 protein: CASSPQGIVVGNQPQHF. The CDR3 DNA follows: TGTGCCAGCAGTCCACAGGGTATAGTCGTTGGCAATCAGCCCCAGCATTTT.

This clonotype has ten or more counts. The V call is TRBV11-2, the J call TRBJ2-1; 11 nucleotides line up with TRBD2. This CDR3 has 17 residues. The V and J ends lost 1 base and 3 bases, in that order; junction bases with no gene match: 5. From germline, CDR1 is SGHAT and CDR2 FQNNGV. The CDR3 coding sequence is TGTGCCAGCAGCTTAGTTAGCGGGAGGGCCCTCTACAATGAGCAGTTCTTC. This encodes CASSLVSGRALYNEQFF.

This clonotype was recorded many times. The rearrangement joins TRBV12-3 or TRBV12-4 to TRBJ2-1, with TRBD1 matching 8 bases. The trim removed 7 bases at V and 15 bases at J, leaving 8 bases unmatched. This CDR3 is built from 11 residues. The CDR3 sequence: CASNPGQGVFF. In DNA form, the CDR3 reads TGTGCCAGCAATCCAGGACAGGGTGTGTTCTTC.

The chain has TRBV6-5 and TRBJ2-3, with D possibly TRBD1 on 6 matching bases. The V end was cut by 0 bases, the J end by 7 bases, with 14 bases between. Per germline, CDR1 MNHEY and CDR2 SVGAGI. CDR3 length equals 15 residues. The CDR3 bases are TGTGCCAGCAGTTACTCGCCAGGGGCCGCGAATACGCAGTATTTT. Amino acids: CASSYSPGAANTQYF.

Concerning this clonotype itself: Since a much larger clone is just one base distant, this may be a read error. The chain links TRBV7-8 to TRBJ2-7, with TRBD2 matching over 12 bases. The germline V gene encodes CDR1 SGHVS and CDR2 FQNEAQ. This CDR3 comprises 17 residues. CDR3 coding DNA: TGTGCCAACAGCTTAGCGCAAACTAGCGGGAGGCCCTACGAGCAGTACTTC. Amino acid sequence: CANSLAQTSGRPYEQYF.

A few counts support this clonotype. The CDR3 DNA is TGTGCCAGCAGAGCACAGGGGACGGGAGAGCAGTTCTTC. This gives the protein CASRAQGTGEQFF. V and J are TRBV12-3 or TRBV12-4 and TRBJ2-1, with 7 bases that match TRBD1. The CDR3 spans 13 residues. The ends lost 6 bases at V and 10 bases at J; junction bases unmatched: 9.

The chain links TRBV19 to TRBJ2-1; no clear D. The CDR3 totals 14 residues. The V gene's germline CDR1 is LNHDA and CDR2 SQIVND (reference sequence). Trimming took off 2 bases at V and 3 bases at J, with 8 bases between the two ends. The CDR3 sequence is CASSITLDYNEQFF. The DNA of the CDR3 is TGTGCCAGTAGTATAACACTGGACTACAATGAGCAGTTCTTC.

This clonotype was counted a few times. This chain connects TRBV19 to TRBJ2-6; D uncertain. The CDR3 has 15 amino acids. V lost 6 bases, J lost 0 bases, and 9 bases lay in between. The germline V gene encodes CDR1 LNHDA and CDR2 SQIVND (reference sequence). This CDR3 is CASRGFRSGANVLTF. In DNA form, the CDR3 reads TGTGCCAGTAGAGGGTTCCGCTCTGGGGCCAACGTCCTGACTTTC.

DNA of the CDR3: TGTGCCAGCAGGGGTCGGACGGCAACTAATGAAAAACTGTTTTTT. Amino acid sequence: CASRGRTATNEKLFF. The chain couples TRBV6-1 to TRBJ1-4; D gene unclear. The germline gives CDR1 MNHNS, CDR2 SASEGT. The CDR3 runs 15 residues. V was cut by 6 bases and J by 0 bases, with 11 bases left in between.

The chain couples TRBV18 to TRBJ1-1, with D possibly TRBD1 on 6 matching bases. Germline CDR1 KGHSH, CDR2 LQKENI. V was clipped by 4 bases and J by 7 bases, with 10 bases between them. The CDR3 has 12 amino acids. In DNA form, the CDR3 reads TGTGCCAGCTCACGCCGGGACATTGAAGCTTTCTTT. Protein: CASSRRDIEAFF.

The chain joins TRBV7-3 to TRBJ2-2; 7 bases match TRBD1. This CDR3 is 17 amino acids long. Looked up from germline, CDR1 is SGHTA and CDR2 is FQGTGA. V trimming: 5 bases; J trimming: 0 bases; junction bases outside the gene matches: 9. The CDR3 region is CASSPEAGTANTGELFF. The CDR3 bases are TGTGCCAGCAGCCCTGAAGCCGGGACAGCGAACACCGGGGAGCTGTTTTTT.

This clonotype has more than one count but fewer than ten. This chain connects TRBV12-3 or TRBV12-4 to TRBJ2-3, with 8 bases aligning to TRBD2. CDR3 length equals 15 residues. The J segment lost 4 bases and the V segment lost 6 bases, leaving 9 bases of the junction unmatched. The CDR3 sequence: CASSPRRGGSDTQYF. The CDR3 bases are TGTGCCAGCAGCCCGAGACGGGGGGGCTCAGATACGCAGTATTTT.